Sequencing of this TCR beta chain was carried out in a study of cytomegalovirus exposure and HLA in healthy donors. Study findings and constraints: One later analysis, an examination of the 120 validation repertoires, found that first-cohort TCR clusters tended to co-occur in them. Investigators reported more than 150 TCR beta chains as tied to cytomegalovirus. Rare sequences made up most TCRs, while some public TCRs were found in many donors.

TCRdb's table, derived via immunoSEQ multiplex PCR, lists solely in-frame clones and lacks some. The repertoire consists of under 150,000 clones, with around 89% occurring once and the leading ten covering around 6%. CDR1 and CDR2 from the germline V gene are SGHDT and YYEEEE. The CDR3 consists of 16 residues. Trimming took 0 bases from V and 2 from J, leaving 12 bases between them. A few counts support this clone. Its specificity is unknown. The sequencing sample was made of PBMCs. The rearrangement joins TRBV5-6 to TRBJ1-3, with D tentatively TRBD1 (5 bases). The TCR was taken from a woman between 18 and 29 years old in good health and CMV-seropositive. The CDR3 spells CASSLADRRAGNTIYF. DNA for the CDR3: TGTGCCAGCAGCTTGGCCGATCGCAGGGCTGGAAACACCATATATTTT.